Listed here are 25 T cell receptor beta chains from one sample, sequenced in a study of T-cell memory formation after mild COVID-19 (TCRdb year 2021). The library was made by 5' RACE. TCRdb records Illumina NovaSeq 6000 as the sequencer. TCRdb handled the public reads itself, with Q25 trimming in fastp and clone calling in MiXCR, and kept productive beta chains. Rows are combined by CDR3 protein, so each entry shows the most common genes and DNA. The sample table lists about 210,000 distinct CDR3 sequences, under 12% of them with a count of one. The top ten clones comprise just over 3% of the sample. Sequencing was done on a sample of PBMCs or a T cell subset sorted from them (not recorded which). The source of these receptors is a man aged 18-30 years who had mild COVID-19 (a few samples of this study predate the infection). The sample titles of this study are shuffled in the database, so cell type and time point are left out; the donor was told from shared clones.

This clonotype was seen only a few times. The chain carries TRBV5-1 and TRBJ2-3, with 12 nucleotides matching TRBD1. J gave up 4 bases and V 4 bases, and 7 bases lay outside the gene matches. Germline V gives CDR1 SGHRS, CDR2 YFSETQ. CDR3 length: 16 residues. The CDR3 here is CASSPAGTGGPDTQYF. CDR3 in DNA: TGCGCCAGCAGCCCAGCAGGGACAGGGGGCCCAGATACGCAGTATTTT. Based on the CDR3 plus reference TRBV5-1 and TRBJ2-3, the full variable domain is KAGVTQTPRYLIKTRGQQVTLSCSPISGHRSVSWYQQTPGQGLQFLFEYFSETQRNKGNFPGRFSGRQFSNSRSEMNVSTLELGDSALYLCASSPAGTGGPDTQYFGPGTRLTVL.

The CDR3 is CASSKAPFPVTDTQYF. The CDR3 coding sequence is TGCGCCAGCAGCAAGGCCCCATTTCCTGTGACAGATACGCAGTATTTT. The chain recombines TRBV4-3 with TRBJ2-3, with D unclear. Per the germline V gene, CDR1 is LGHNA and CDR2 is YSLEER. CDR3 size: 16 residues. The ends were cut back, 5 bases at V and 3 bases at J, with 18 bases in the middle.

The chain combines TRBV30 with TRBJ2-6; perhaps TRBD2 as D (5 bases). Trimming left V 2 bases short and J 4 bases short, with 15 bases between. The CDR3 has 16 amino acids. Germline CDR1 and CDR2: GTSNPN and SVGIG (reference sequence). Here the CDR3 reads CAWSPGAGLGANVLTF. As DNA, the CDR3 is TGTGCCTGGAGTCCGGGCGCGGGCCTGGGGGCCAACGTCCTGACTTTC.

V usage is TRBV5-6 and J usage is TRBJ2-1, with 9 bases identical to TRBD2. V lost 1 base and J lost 10; bases outside the gene matches: 9. The CDR3 runs to 15 residues. CDR1 SGHDT and CDR2 YYEEEE come from the germline V gene. CDR3 sequence (DNA): TGTGCCAGCAGCTTGATTAGCGGGGGTCTTATGGAGCAGTTCTTC. Translated, it gives CASSLISGGLMEQFF. Full variable domain (remainder filled in from reference TRBV5-6 and TRBJ2-1): DAGVTQSPTHLIKTRGQQVTLRCSPKSGHDTVSWYQQALGQGPQFIFQYYEEEERQRGNFPDRFSGHQFPNYSSELNVNALLLGDSALYLCASSLISGGLMEQFFGPGTRLTVL.

This clonotype was seen ten or more times. The gene calls are TRBV11-2 and TRBJ2-7, with 7 bases aligning to TRBD1. The germline CDR1 and CDR2 sequences are SGHAT and FQNNGV. This CDR3 is built from 15 residues. V lost 1 base, J lost 2 bases, and 5 bases stayed unmatched. This CDR3 reads CASSLGSGTAYEQYV. The CDR3, as DNA: TGTGCCAGCAGCTTAGGCTCAGGGACAGCCTACGAGCAGTACGTC.

This clonotype appeared many times. The chain couples TRBV5-1 to TRBJ2-3; TRBD1 matches 7 bases. The germline V gene has CDR1 SGHRS and CDR2 YFSETQ. This CDR3 is built from 15 residues. The J segment lost 1 base and the V segment lost 7 bases, leaving 9 bases of the junction unmatched. CDR3 residues: CASAFEGAGTDTQYF. The DNA of the CDR3 is TGCGCCAGCGCGTTTGAGGGGGCCGGCACAGATACGCAGTATTTT.

This clonotype showed up many times. This rearrangement joins TRBV7-2 to TRBJ2-3, with TRBD2 identical over 11 bases. Germline values: CDR1 SGHTA, CDR2 FQGNSA. V shed 5 bases, J shed 2 bases, and the junction held 3 bases outside the gene matches. The CDR3 length is 15 residues. The CDR3 reads CASSASGGNTDTQYF. The CDR3 DNA reads TGTGCCAGCAGCGCTAGCGGGGGGAACACAGATACGCAGTATTTT.

The chain employs TRBV7-7 and TRBJ2-1; 10 bases agree with TRBD2. This CDR3 has 15 residues. CDR1 and CDR2 from the germline V gene are SSHAT and FNYEAQ (reference sequence). With 1 base clipped from V and 5 bases from J, the junction kept 2 bases outside the gene matches. This CDR3 reads CASSLGTSGHNEQFF. The CDR3 DNA is TGTGCCAGCAGCTTAGGGACTAGCGGCCACAATGAGCAGTTCTTC.

This clonotype was seen ten or more times. This chain links TRBV7-2 with TRBJ2-6; the match to TRBD1 covers 9 bases. Unmatched junction bases numbered 9, after V lost 6 bases and J lost 0 bases. From germline, CDR1 is SGHTA and CDR2 FQGNSA. The CDR3 spans 18 residues. The CDR3 region has the DNA TGTGCCAGCAGGAGAGGGGGACAGGGAGTCTCTGGGGCCAACGTCCTGACTTTC. Amino acids: CASRRGGQGVSGANVLTF.

The chain has TRBV5-1 and TRBJ1-5, with 9 nucleotides matching TRBD1. The CDR3 is 14 amino acids. V gave up 0 bases and J gave up 10 bases; unmatched junction bases: 5. The germline V gene has CDR1 SGHRS and CDR2 YFSETQ. CDR3 sequence: CASSLGGQGYPQHF. CDR3 sequence (DNA): TGCGCCAGCAGCTTGGGTGGACAGGGGTATCCCCAGCATTTT.

The chain couples TRBV12-3 or TRBV12-4 to TRBJ2-3; D not certain. V was pared by 3 bases and J by 3 bases, with 10 bases between. This CDR3 region has 14 residues. CDR3 DNA sequence: TGTGCCAGCAGTTTGTTTTCGACTACAGATACGCAGTATTTT. This encodes CASSLFSTTDTQYF.

This chain connects TRBV7-2 to TRBJ2-3; D is unresolved. This CDR3 is built from 13 residues. V lost 5 bases to trimming and J lost 9 bases, with 15 bases between them. The V gene's germline CDR1 is SGHTA and CDR2 FQGNSA. CDR3 sequence: CASSQSRVDTQYF. The DNA for the CDR3 is TGTGCCAGCAGCCAATCTCGTGTTGACACGCAGTATTTT.

This rearrangement joins TRBV28 to TRBJ1-6; D is unclear. Trimming removed 7 bases at V and 0 bases at J, with 7 bases between. This CDR3 is 14 amino acids long. The germline CDR1 and CDR2 sequences are MDHEN and SYDVKM. The CDR3 DNA follows: TGTGCCAGCAAAGGTGGCTCCTATAATTCACCCCTCCACTTT. It is translated as CASKGGSYNSPLHF.

In its sample, this clonotype was seen a few times. The chain joins TRBV18 to TRBJ1-4; 8 bases are shared with TRBD1. Germline CDR1 and CDR2: KGHSH and LQKENI. V was pared by 6 bases and J by 8 bases, with 11 bases of the junction left unmatched. The CDR3 contains 15 residues. The CDR3 DNA reads as TGTGCCAGCTCGCCGGGGACAGGTAACGGAGAAAAACTGTTTTTT. Amino acids: CASSPGTGNGEKLFF.

The sample holds a few counts of this clonotype. The chain couples TRBV12-3 or TRBV12-4 to TRBJ1-1, with 7 bases aligning to TRBD1. Trimming took 3 bases from V and 7 from J; bases not matched to a gene: 8. This CDR3 has 14 residues. CDR3 sequence: CASSFREGAGEAFF. In DNA, the CDR3 is TGTGCCAGCAGTTTCCGTGAGGGGGCCGGTGAAGCTTTCTTT.

In this sample, this clonotype turned up a few times. The chain joins TRBV20-1 to TRBJ1-4; D is unresolved. Germline V lookup: CDR1 DFQATT, CDR2 SNEGSKA (reference sequence). Trimming pared 0 bases from V and 5 bases from J, leaving 10 bases between. There are 14 residues in the CDR3. CDR3 residues: CSARDPRTNEKLFF. CDR3 in DNA: TGCAGTGCTAGAGATCCCAGAACCAATGAAAAACTGTTTTTT.

The V call is TRBV5-1, the J call TRBJ1-2, with TRBD1 matching 8 bases. The CDR3 runs 16 residues. The V gene's germline CDR1 is SGHRS and CDR2 YFSETQ. The V and J ends lost 3 bases and 1 base, in that order; junction bases with no gene match: 8. The CDR3: CASSWGGDRLNYGYTF. For the CDR3, the DNA is TGCGCCAGCAGCTGGGGAGGGGACAGGCTTAACTATGGCTACACCTTC.

The table lists this clonotype with many counts. The chain couples TRBV4-3 to TRBJ1-3; D is undetermined. The CDR3 is 12 amino acids. Germline V gene data show CDR1 as LGHNA and CDR2 as YSLEER. Trimming took off 1 base at V and 7 bases at J, with 5 bases between the two ends. The CDR3 loop reads CASSQVGNTIYF. CDR3 DNA sequence: TGCGCCAGCAGCCAAGTAGGGAACACCATATATTTT.

This clonotype was counted a few times. The V gene is TRBV6-5, the J gene TRBJ2-2; 11 bases line up with TRBD1. Unmatched junction bases numbered 0, after V lost 6 bases and J lost 3 bases. The CDR3 runs 14 residues. Germline-derived CDR1 and CDR2 are MNHEY and SVGAGI. CDR3 region: CASRDRGHTGELFF. Written as DNA, the CDR3 is TGTGCCAGCAGGGACAGGGGGCACACCGGGGAGCTGTTTTTT.

This clonotype has more than one count but fewer than ten. The chain couples TRBV19 to TRBJ1-1, with D tentatively TRBD1 (6 bases). The CDR3 has 16 residues. Germline CDR1 is LNHDA and CDR2 is SQIVND (reference sequence). V dropped 7 bases and J dropped 3 bases, with 21 bases sitting between them. CDR3 DNA: TGTGCCAGTAATCGGGGGCGCGGAATCGGTGACACTGAAGCTTTCTTT. Its protein is CASNRGRGIGDTEAFF.

This clonotype showed up just a few times. This rearrangement joins TRBV3-1 to TRBJ2-1; TRBD2 matches at 9 bases. Germline CDR1 is LGHDT and CDR2 is YNNKEL (reference sequence). With V trimmed by 5 bases and J by 9 bases, 23 bases remained unmatched. This CDR3 is built from 19 residues. Here the CDR3 DNA reads TGTGCCAGCAGCGGTAGAAGTATAATCCCCGAGCGGGGGGTAAGTGAGCAGTTCTTC. Its translation: CASSGRSIIPERGVSEQFF.

In this sample, this clonotype turned up a few times. The chain recombines TRBV15 with TRBJ2-3, with D unresolved. The CDR3 loop spans 12 amino acids. Germline V CDR1 and CDR2: LNHNV, YYDKDF (reference sequence). Trimming took 5 bases from V and 6 from J, leaving 9 bases between them. CDR3 sequence reads: CATSLDGDTQYF. In nucleotides, the CDR3 is TGTGCCACCAGCCTGGACGGCGATACGCAGTATTTT.

The CDR3 nucleotides read TGCGCCAGCAGCTTGCAGCCGGGGACGACTGAAGCTTTCTTT. Protein: CASSLQPGTTEAFF. This chain joins TRBV5-1 and TRBJ1-1; possibly TRBD1 for D (5 bases). The CDR3 loop spans 14 amino acids. Germline assignment: CDR1 SGHRS and CDR2 YFSETQ. V was trimmed by 1 base and J by 5 bases, leaving 12 bases between them.

Here the CDR3 reads CASPPPGQTNTGELFF. CDR3 DNA sequence: TGCGCCAGCCCTCCTCCGGGACAGACGAACACCGGGGAGCTGTTTTTT. V gene TRBV5-1 combines with J gene TRBJ2-2, with TRBD1 identical over 7 bases. Germline V gene data show CDR1 as SGHRS and CDR2 as YFSETQ. The V gene end was trimmed by 7 bases and the J gene end by 0 bases; junction bases not matched to a gene: 9. The CDR3 consists of 16 residues.

This chain uses TRBV28 with TRBJ1-6; perhaps TRBD1 as D (5 bases). This CDR3 has 12 residues. With 6 bases removed from V and 8 bases from J, the gap between germline ends came to 8 bases. Germline-derived CDR1 and CDR2 are MDHEN and SYDVKM. The CDR3 nucleotides read TGTGCCAGCAGACAGGAGCATTCACCCCTCCACTTT. Translation: CASRQEHSPLHF.